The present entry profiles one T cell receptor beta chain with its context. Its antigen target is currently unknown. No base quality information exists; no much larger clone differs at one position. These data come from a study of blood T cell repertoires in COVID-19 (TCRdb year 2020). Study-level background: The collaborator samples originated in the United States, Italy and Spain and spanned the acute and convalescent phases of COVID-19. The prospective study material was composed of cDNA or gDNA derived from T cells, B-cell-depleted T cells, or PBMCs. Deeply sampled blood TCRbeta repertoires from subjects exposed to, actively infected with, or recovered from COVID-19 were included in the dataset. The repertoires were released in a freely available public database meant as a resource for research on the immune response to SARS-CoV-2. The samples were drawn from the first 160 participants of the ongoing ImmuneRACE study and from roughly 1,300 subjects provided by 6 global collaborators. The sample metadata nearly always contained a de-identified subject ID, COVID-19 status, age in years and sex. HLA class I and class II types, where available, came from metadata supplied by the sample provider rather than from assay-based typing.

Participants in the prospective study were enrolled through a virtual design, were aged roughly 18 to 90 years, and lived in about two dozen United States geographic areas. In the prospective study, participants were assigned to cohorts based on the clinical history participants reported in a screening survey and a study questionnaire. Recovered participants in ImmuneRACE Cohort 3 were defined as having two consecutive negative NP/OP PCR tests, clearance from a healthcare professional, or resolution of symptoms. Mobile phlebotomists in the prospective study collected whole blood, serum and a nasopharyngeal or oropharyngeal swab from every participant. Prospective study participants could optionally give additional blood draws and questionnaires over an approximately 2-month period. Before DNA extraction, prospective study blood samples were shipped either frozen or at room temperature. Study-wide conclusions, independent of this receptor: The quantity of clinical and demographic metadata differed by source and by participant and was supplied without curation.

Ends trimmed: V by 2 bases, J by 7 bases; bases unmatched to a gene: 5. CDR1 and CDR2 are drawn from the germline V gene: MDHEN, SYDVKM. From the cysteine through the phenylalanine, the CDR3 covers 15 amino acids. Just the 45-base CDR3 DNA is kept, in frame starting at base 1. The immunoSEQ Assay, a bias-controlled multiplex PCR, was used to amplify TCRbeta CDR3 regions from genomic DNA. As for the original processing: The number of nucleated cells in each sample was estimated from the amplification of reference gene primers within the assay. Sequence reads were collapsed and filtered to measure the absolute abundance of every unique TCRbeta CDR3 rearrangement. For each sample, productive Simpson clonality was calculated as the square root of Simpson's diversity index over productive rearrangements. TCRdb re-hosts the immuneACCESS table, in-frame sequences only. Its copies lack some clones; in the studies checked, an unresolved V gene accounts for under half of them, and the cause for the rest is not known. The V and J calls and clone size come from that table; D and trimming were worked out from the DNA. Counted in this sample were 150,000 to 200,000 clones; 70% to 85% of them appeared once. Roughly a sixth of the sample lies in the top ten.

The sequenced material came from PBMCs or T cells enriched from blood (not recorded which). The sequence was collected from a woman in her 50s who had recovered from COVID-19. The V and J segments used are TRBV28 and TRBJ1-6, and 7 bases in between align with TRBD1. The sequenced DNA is TGTGCCAGCAGTTTAGACAGGGATTGGAATTCACCCCTCCACTTT. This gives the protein CASSLDRDWNSPLHF.